The 25 T cell receptor beta chains given below trace back to one sample, sequenced in a study of blood T cell repertoires in COVID-19. The protocol was immunoSEQ multiplex PCR, while the TCRdb copy is restricted to in-frame clones and leaves out a portion. The data contain 50,000 or so clones, about nine tenths of them singletons. Sample: peripheral blood. The receptors come from a man aged 45-60 years with active COVID-19.

This rearrangement joins TRBV5-1 to TRBJ2-2, with TRBD2 matching 8 bases. The junction had 7 bases not matched to a gene; V was cut back by 1 base and J by 5 bases. The CDR3 loop spans 16 amino acids. Germline assignment: CDR1 SGHRS and CDR2 YFSETQ. The DNA for the CDR3 is TGCGCCAGCAGCTTGCCCAGCGGGAGTGGTACCGGGGAGCTGTTTTTT. Translating gives CASSLPSGSGTGELFF.

This clone has a handful of counts. The chain links TRBV2 to TRBJ2-2; the match to TRBD2 covers 11 bases. Trimming took 6 bases from V and 4 from J; bases not matched to a gene: 4. CDR3 length equals 15 residues. CDR1 and CDR2 from the germline V gene are SNHLY and FYNNEI. CDR3 in DNA: TGTGCCAGCAGGACCGGGACTAGCGGCACCGGGGAGCTGTTTTTT. Translating gives CASRTGTSGTGELFF. Based on the CDR3 plus reference TRBV2 and TRBJ2-2, the full variable domain is EPEVTQTPSHQVTQMGQEVILRCVPISNHLYFYWYRQILGQKVEFLVSFYNNEISEKSEIFDDQFSVERPDGSNFTLKIRSTKLEDSAMYFCASRTGTSGTGELFFGEGSRLTVL.

The chain is built from TRBV2 and TRBJ1-1; maybe TRBD1 (5 bases). CDR1 is SNHLY and CDR2 is FYNNEI in the germline V gene. Trimming shortened V by 6 bases and J by 1 base, and 9 bases separated the two germline ends. The length of the CDR3 is 13 residues. DNA for the CDR3: TGTGCCAGCAGGGGGCAAGGGAACACTGAAGCTTTCTTT. Amino acid sequence: CASRGQGNTEAFF.

The chain is built from TRBV14 and TRBJ2-3, with TRBD2 as a possible D gene (6 bases). Per the germline V gene, CDR1 is SGHDN and CDR2 is FVKESK. CDR3 size: 18 residues. Trimming removed 4 bases from V and 4 bases from J, with 24 bases in between. For the CDR3, the DNA is TGTGCCAGCAGCCCCACCCTTGCAGGGAGGACGACCGCAGATACGCAGTATTTT. Protein sequence: CASSPTLAGRTTADTQYF.

The rearrangement links TRBV15 to TRBJ1-1; 8 bases map to TRBD1. The CDR3 totals 13 residues. V shed 11 bases and J 3 bases; nucleotides not matched to a gene: 8. Germline lookup yields CDR1 LNHNV and CDR2 YYDKDF (reference sequence). CDR3 region: CASGGTGDTEAFF. As DNA, the CDR3 is TGTGCCTCAGGGGGGACAGGCGACACTGAAGCTTTCTTT.

The V call is TRBV19, the J call TRBJ1-2; D possibly corresponds to TRBD1 (6 bases). V was shortened by 7 bases and J by 4 bases, with 13 bases between the two germline ends. Germline V lookup: CDR1 LNHDA, CDR2 SQIVND (reference sequence). This CDR3 is 13 amino acids long. The CDR3 loop reads CASTPTGSYGYTF. The CDR3 DNA reads as TGTGCCAGTACTCCGACAGGATCCTATGGCTACACCTTC.

This clone was seen once. The chain has TRBV9 and TRBJ1-1, with D perhaps TRBD1 (5 bases). Trimming left V 4 bases short and J 0 bases short, with 10 bases between. The CDR3 has 14 residues. Germline CDR1 is SGDLS and CDR2 is YYNGEE. This CDR3 is CASSLGLLNTEAFF. DNA for the CDR3: TGTGCCAGCAGCCTGGGACTTCTGAACACTGAAGCTTTCTTT.

The J gene is TRBJ1-3, the V gene TRBV12-3 or TRBV12-4; weak D call: TRBD1 (5 bases). This CDR3 spans 13 amino acids. V was pared by 5 bases and J by 9 bases, with 14 bases between. In DNA form, the CDR3 reads TGTGCCAGCAGTCCCCAGAGTCAGGGCACCATATATTTT. Protein product: CASSPQSQGTIYF.

The rearrangement links TRBV7-2 to TRBJ2-5; possibly TRBD2 for D (6 bases). The V end lost 3 bases, the J end lost 5 bases, and 13 bases lay between the germline ends. Germline V gene data show CDR1 as SGHTA and CDR2 as FQGNSA. The CDR3 contains 14 residues. Written as DNA, the CDR3 is TGTGCCAGCAGCTTCGGGACCCGGGGGGAGACCCAGTACTTC. This encodes CASSFGTRGETQYF.

The V call is TRBV29-1, the J call TRBJ2-5; 10 nucleotides align to TRBD1. Looked up from germline, CDR1 is SQVTM and CDR2 is ANQGSEA. CDR3 length: 16 amino acids. The ends lost 0 bases at V and 1 base at J; junction bases unmatched: 5. CDR3 in amino acids: CSVEEEGTGAQETQYF. In nucleotides, the CDR3 is TGCAGCGTTGAAGAGGAAGGGACAGGGGCCCAAGAGACCCAGTACTTC.

The J gene is TRBJ2-1, the V gene TRBV11-2; 12 positions match TRBD1. The CDR3 is 18 amino acids. After removal of 1 base from V and 7 bases from J, the junction contained 11 bases not matched to a gene. In germline, CDR1 is SGHAT, CDR2 FQNNGV. CDR3 nucleotide sequence: TGTGCCAGCAGCTTAGTCAAACCGGGACAGGGGGCGCAGAATGAGCAGTTCTTC. Translating it yields CASSLVKPGQGAQNEQFF.

The genes are TRBV3-1 (or the pseudogene TRBV3-2) and TRBJ2-1; tentatively, D is TRBD1 (6 bases). The CDR3 is 15 residues long. CDR1 is LGHDT, CDR2 YNNKEL, per germline (reference sequence). Trimming shortened V by 1 base and J by 10 bases, and 17 bases separated the two germline ends. DNA for the CDR3: TGTGCCAGCAGCCAAGTTGTTACAGGGCGAAACGAGCAGTTCTTC. Translated, it gives CASSQVVTGRNEQFF.

The V gene is TRBV7-9, the J gene TRBJ1-6; a possible D gene is TRBD1 (5 bases). The germline gives CDR1 SEHNR, CDR2 FQNEAQ (reference sequence). CDR3 length: 15 amino acids. V shed 1 base and J shed 9 bases, with 13 bases lying between them. CDR3 protein: CASSLGQTLGSPLHF. The CDR3 bases are TGTGCCAGCAGCTTAGGACAGACGTTAGGTTCACCCCTCCACTTT.

V is TRBV5-6 and J is TRBJ1-3; D perhaps matches TRBD1 (5 bases). The CDR3 is 15 residues long. V was shortened by 4 bases and J by 3 bases, with 14 bases between the two germline ends. The germline gives CDR1 SGHDT, CDR2 YYEEEE. The CDR3 region is CASSPGGFDGNTIYF. CDR3 sequence (DNA): TGTGCCAGCAGCCCGGGGGGGTTTGATGGAAACACCATATATTTT.

The chain couples TRBV3-1 (or the pseudogene TRBV3-2) to TRBJ2-3; 10 bases line up with TRBD2. The length of the CDR3 is 19 residues. CDR1 is LGHDT and CDR2 is YNNKEL in the germline V gene (reference sequence). V shed 2 bases, J shed 4 bases, and the junction held 15 bases outside the gene matches. The CDR3 loop is CASSQWAEAGGPGADTQYF. The CDR3 DNA is TGTGCCAGCAGCCAATGGGCCGAAGCGGGAGGGCCCGGGGCAGATACGCAGTATTTT.

The V gene is TRBV7-2, the J gene TRBJ2-7; 7 bases fit TRBD2. The V gene's germline CDR1 is SGHTA and CDR2 FQGNSA. After removal of 1 base from V and 0 bases from J, the junction contained 3 bases not matched to a gene. This CDR3 spans 15 amino acids. The DNA of the CDR3 is TGTGCCAGCAGCTTAGTCCCTAGCGGCTCCTACGAGCAGTACTTC. This gives the protein CASSLVPSGSYEQYF. Drawing the rest from reference TRBV7-2 and TRBJ2-7, the complete variable domain is GAGVSQSPSNKVTEKGKDVELRCDPISGHTALYWYRQSLGQGLEFLIYFQGNSAPDKSGLPSDRFSAERTGGSVSTLTIQRTQQEDSAVYLCASSLVPSGSYEQYFGPGTRLTVT.

The rearrangement links TRBV11-2 to TRBJ1-2, with unresolved D. Germline loops: CDR1 SGHAT, CDR2 FQNNGV. V was cut by 5 bases and J by 6 bases, with 13 bases left in between. The CDR3 consists of 13 residues. CDR3 sequence reads: CASSPPGVHGYTF. The CDR3 coding sequence is TGTGCCAGCAGCCCCCCCGGGGTCCATGGCTACACCTTC.

This clone was observed a handful of times. This chain's CDR3 is CASSLRGTHYEQYF. The CDR3 nucleotides are TGTGCCAGCAGCTTGCGGGGGACCCACTACGAGCAGTACTTC. This chain connects TRBV5-4 to TRBJ2-7; D perhaps matches TRBD2 (6 bases). The germline gives CDR1 SGHNT, CDR2 YYREEE (reference sequence). This CDR3 is built from 14 residues. V lost 1 base, J lost 3 bases, and 11 bases lay in between. Full variable domain (rest looked up from reference TRBV5-4 and TRBJ2-7): ETGVTQSPTHLIKTRGQQVTLRCSSQSGHNTVSWYQQALGQGPQFIFQYYREEENGRGNFPPRFSGLQFPNYSSELNVNALELDDSALYLCASSLRGTHYEQYFGPGTRLTVT.

The chain carries TRBV20-1 and TRBJ1-2; the D is unclear. The CDR3 loop spans 11 amino acids. The V gene's germline CDR1 is DFQATT and CDR2 SNEGSKA (reference sequence). V gave up 6 bases and J gave up 6 bases, with 11 bases separating them. CDR3 coding DNA: TGCAGTGCCCAGGTACGCGATGGCTACACCTTC. This translates into CSAQVRDGYTF.

The chain carries TRBV5-1 and TRBJ2-7, with D maybe TRBD1 (5 bases). Trimming removed 4 bases from V and 0 bases from J, with 11 bases in between. Germline CDR1 SGHRS, CDR2 YFSETQ. CDR3 length: 14 residues. CDR3 in amino acids: CASSETVNSYEQYF. The CDR3 DNA reads TGCGCCAGCAGCGAGACAGTGAACTCCTACGAGCAGTACTTC.

This chain joins TRBV14 and TRBJ1-2; 7 bases are a match to TRBD1. This CDR3 contains 12 residues. V trimming: 4 bases; J trimming: 8 bases; junction bases outside the gene matches: 4. Germline V gene sequence: CDR1 SGHDN, CDR2 FVKESK. The CDR3 coding sequence is TGTGCCAGCAGCCGGGACAGAAGAGGCTACACCTTC. Translating it yields CASSRDRRGYTF.

The rearrangement joins TRBV10-2 to TRBJ1-1, with D tentatively TRBD1 (5 bases). Germline CDR1 reads WSHSY; CDR2 reads SAAADI. This CDR3 spans 14 amino acids. Trimming stripped 4 bases from V and 7 bases from J, with 16 bases between. The CDR3 here is CASSVLGRSDEAFF. For the CDR3, the DNA is TGCGCCAGCAGTGTCTTGGGGCGCTCAGATGAAGCTTTCTTT.

The rearrangement links TRBV19 to TRBJ2-2; the match to TRBD2 covers 12 bases. Germline V CDR1 and CDR2: LNHDA, SQIVND (reference sequence). This CDR3 is 15 amino acids long. V lost 4 bases, J lost 5 bases, and 2 bases stayed unmatched. CDR3 region: CASSRLAGVTGELFF. CDR3 sequence (DNA): TGTGCCAGTAGTAGACTAGCGGGAGTTACCGGGGAGCTGTTTTTT.

This chain connects TRBV30 to TRBJ1-2; 7 bases align to TRBD1. V lost 0 bases to trimming and J lost 8 bases; unmatched junction nucleotides: 6. The CDR3 sequence is 13 residues long. The germline CDR1 and CDR2 sequences are GTSNPN and SVGIG (reference sequence). CDR3 coding DNA: TGTGCCTGGAGTGTTAAGGGGGCGCAAGGCTACACCTTC. Its translation: CAWSVKGAQGYTF.

The chain links TRBV19 to TRBJ2-7; the match to TRBD2 covers 10 bases. With V trimmed by 1 base and J by 5 bases, 2 bases remained unmatched. This CDR3 spans 14 amino acids. Per the germline V gene, CDR1 is LNHDA and CDR2 is SQIVND (reference sequence). The CDR3, as DNA: TGTGCCAGTAGTATAGGGCTAGCGGGAGACGAGCAGTACTTC. This gives the protein CASSIGLAGDEQYF.